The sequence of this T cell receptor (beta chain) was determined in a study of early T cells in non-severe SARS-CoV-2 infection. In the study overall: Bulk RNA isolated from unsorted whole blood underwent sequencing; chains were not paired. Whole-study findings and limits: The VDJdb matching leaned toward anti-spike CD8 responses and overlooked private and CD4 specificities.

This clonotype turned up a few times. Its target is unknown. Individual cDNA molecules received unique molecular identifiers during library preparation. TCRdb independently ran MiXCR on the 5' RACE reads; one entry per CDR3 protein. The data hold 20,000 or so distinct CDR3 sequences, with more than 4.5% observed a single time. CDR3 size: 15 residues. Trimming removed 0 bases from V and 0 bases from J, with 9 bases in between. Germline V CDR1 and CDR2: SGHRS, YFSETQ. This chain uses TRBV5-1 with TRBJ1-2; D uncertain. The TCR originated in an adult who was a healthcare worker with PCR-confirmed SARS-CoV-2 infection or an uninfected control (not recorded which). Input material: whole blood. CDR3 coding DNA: TGCGCCAGCAGCTTGGATGACCTCGCTAACTATGGCTACACCTTC. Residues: CASSLDDLANYGYTF. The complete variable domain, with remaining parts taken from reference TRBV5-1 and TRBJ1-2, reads KAGVTQTPRYLIKTRGQQVTLSCSPISGHRSVSWYQQTPGQGLQFLFEYFSETQRNKGNFPGRFSGRQFSNSRSEMNVSTLELGDSALYLCASSLDDLANYGYTFGSGTRLTVV.